This TCR beta chain was sequenced for a study of OX40 agonist ivuxolimab in advanced cancers. On this clone: The antigen remains undetermined.

Study-level points and caveats: Average numbers of expanded clones were greater in CD8+ T cells than in CD4+.

Clones were read by immunoSEQ multiplex PCR, and TCRdb kept only the in-frame ones, dropping some. The sample holds approximately 88,000 clones, about 88% seen once. This sample comprised CD4+ or CD8+ T cells sorted from blood, obtained in a trial of the OX40 agonist ivuxolimab. The sequence derives from an adult with an advanced solid tumor such as melanoma, head and neck, liver or kidney cancer.

DNA of the CDR3: TGCAGCGTTGAAGTAAAGATACAGGGGACGATCCCTCCTTCTTGGGGCTACACCTTC. It is translated as CSVEVKIQGTIPPSWGYTF. V is TRBV29-1 and J is TRBJ1-2, with 7 bases fitting TRBD1. The CDR3 covers 19 residues. The V and J ends lost 1 base and 8 bases, in that order; junction bases with no gene match: 25. Germline V lookup: CDR1 SQVTM, CDR2 ANQGSEA.